The next 16 T cell receptor beta chains were all read from a single sample in a study of long-term antiretroviral therapy in people with HIV. Sequencing used immunoSEQ v3.0 at survey level. Measured with immunoSEQ multiplex PCR; TCRdb has only the in-frame clones, and not every one. This table holds about 24,000 clones, more than 65% found once. Sample: unsorted PBMCs, taken 4.4 years after starting antiretroviral therapy. The receptors derive from a man under 40 with HIV.

This sequence joins TRBV18 and TRBJ2-7, with TRBD1 matching 9 bases. The CDR3 spans 15 residues. Trimming removed 6 bases from V and 0 bases from J; junction bases left unmatched: 6. Germline V gives CDR1 KGHSH, CDR2 LQKENI. The DNA for the CDR3 is TGTGCCAGCTCGCCCGGGACAGGGATCTCCTACGAGCAGTACTTC. Translating it yields CASSPGTGISYEQYF.

The gene calls are TRBV19 and TRBJ1-1; unclear D gene. From germline, CDR1 is LNHDA and CDR2 SQIVND (reference sequence). The CDR3 is 15 amino acids. V gave up 0 bases and J gave up 1 base, with 9 bases separating them. In nucleotides, the CDR3 is TGTGCCAGTAGTATAGATGCGTCAGGGAACACTGAAGCTTTCTTT. Its translation is CASSIDASGNTEAFF.

The rearrangement joins TRBV15 to TRBJ1-4; perhaps TRBD1 as D (6 bases). Germline values: CDR1 LNHNV, CDR2 YYDKDF (reference sequence). The CDR3 is made up of 17 amino acids. Trimming shortened V by 0 bases and J by 0 bases, and 11 bases separated the two germline ends. This CDR3 reads CATSRDYRGATNEKLFF. The DNA of the CDR3 is TGTGCCACCAGCAGAGATTATAGGGGGGCAACTAATGAAAAACTGTTTTTT.

The gene calls are TRBV9 and TRBJ1-1; 9 positions match TRBD1. The junction had 5 bases not matched to a gene; V was cut back by 3 bases and J by 5 bases. The CDR3 has 14 residues. From germline, CDR1 is SGDLS and CDR2 YYNGEE. CDR3: CASSATGGWTEAFF. Written as DNA, the CDR3 is TGTGCCAGCAGCGCCACAGGGGGCTGGACTGAAGCTTTCTTT.

The genes are TRBV5-1 and TRBJ1-5; the match to TRBD1 covers 7 bases. Trimming removed 0 bases from V and 7 bases from J; junction bases left unmatched: 7. This CDR3 has 15 residues. Per the germline V gene, CDR1 is SGHRS and CDR2 is YFSETQ. CDR3 sequence reads: CASSLVPAGGQPQHF. Written as DNA, the CDR3 is TGCGCCAGCAGCTTGGTTCCGGCAGGGGGACAGCCCCAGCATTTT.

J is TRBJ2-1 and V is TRBV9, with D possibly called TRBD1 or TRBD2 (5 bases each). The CDR3 is made up of 14 amino acids. V gave up 4 bases and J gave up 6 bases, with 14 bases separating them. Per the germline V gene, CDR1 is SGDLS and CDR2 is YYNGEE. This CDR3 reads CASSHLARGNEQFF. For the CDR3, the DNA is TGTGCCAGCAGCCACCTAGCTAGGGGCAATGAGCAGTTCTTC.

The chain uses TRBV27 and TRBJ2-3; D remains ambiguous. The length of the CDR3 is 16 residues. The germline gives CDR1 MNHEY, CDR2 SMNVEV (reference sequence). V lost 6 bases, J lost 0 bases, and 16 bases lay in between. The DNA of the CDR3 is TGTGCCAGCAGCCCCAAGGGCATCCTCAGCACAGATACGCAGTATTTT. Residues: CASSPKGILSTDTQYF.

V gene TRBV7-9 combines with J gene TRBJ2-5; D unresolved. V gave up 5 bases and J gave up 2 bases, with 12 bases separating them. Per germline, CDR1 SEHNR and CDR2 FQNEAQ (reference sequence). CDR3 size: 14 residues. CDR3 residues: CASSAYSLQETQYF. For the CDR3, the DNA is TGTGCCAGCAGCGCCTACAGCTTACAAGAGACCCAGTACTTC.

The chain uses TRBV12-5 and TRBJ2-1; TRBD1 agrees at 8 bases. The V segment lost 5 bases and the J segment 9 bases; nucleotides outside the gene matches: 15. The CDR3 consists of 16 residues. Germline V gives CDR1 LGHNT, CDR2 FRNRAP. Here the CDR3 DNA reads TGTGCTAGTGGTCTCGACAGGGGAACAGGGCATACTGAGCAGTTCTTC. Residues: CASGLDRGTGHTEQFF.

This clone was counted a single time. This rearrangement joins TRBV27 to TRBJ2-3; 8 bases line up with TRBD2. Germline CDR1 reads MNHEY; CDR2 reads SMNVEV (reference sequence). V shed 5 bases and J 5 bases; nucleotides not matched to a gene: 9. This CDR3 comprises 15 residues. The CDR3 reads CASSPRGGRRDTQYF. CDR3 DNA sequence: TGTGCCAGCAGTCCCCGCGGGGGGCGAAGAGATACGCAGTATTTT.

This chain uses TRBV5-5 with TRBJ2-7, with D possibly matching TRBD2 (5 bases). Germline V gene lookup returns CDR1 SGHKS and CDR2 YYEKEE (reference sequence). This CDR3 has 13 residues. The germline V and J ends were trimmed by 2 bases and 2 bases, with 8 bases remaining between them. The CDR3 here is CASSFAGAYEQYF. The CDR3 coding sequence is TGTGCCAGCAGCTTCGCCGGGGCCTACGAGCAGTACTTC.

The V gene is TRBV9, the J gene TRBJ1-1; perhaps TRBD1 as D (5 bases). Trimming took off 1 base at V and 0 bases at J, with 13 bases between the two ends. The CDR3 length is 16 residues. Germline V gene data show CDR1 as SGDLS and CDR2 as YYNGEE. The CDR3, as DNA: TGTGCCAGCAGCGTATCCCTAACAGGAATGAACACTGAAGCTTTCTTT. Its protein is CASSVSLTGMNTEAFF.

In its sample, this clone was seen once. The CDR3 DNA follows: TGTGCCAGCAGTAAGACCGGGCCACCTAGGGACGGTGAGCAGTTCTTC. As protein: CASSKTGPPRDGEQFF. The chain joins TRBV27 to TRBJ2-1, with D perhaps TRBD1 or TRBD2 (5 bases each). Trimming took off 5 bases at V and 9 bases at J, with 23 bases between the two ends. The CDR3 spans 16 residues. CDR1 is MNHEY and CDR2 is SMNVEV in the germline V gene (reference sequence).

The sample holds one count of this clone. The J gene is TRBJ2-5, the V gene TRBV10-3, with 12 positions matching TRBD1. CDR3 length: 15 amino acids. V gave up 3 bases and J gave up 5 bases; unmatched junction bases: 4. The germline gives CDR1 ENHRY, CDR2 SYGVKD. CDR3 loop: CAISEGTGGMETQYF. The CDR3 bases are TGTGCCATCAGTGAAGGGACAGGGGGCATGGAGACCCAGTACTTC.

In its sample, this clone was seen a few times. V usage is TRBV25-1 and J usage is TRBJ2-7; TRBD2 might be the D (7 bases). Germline CDR1 is MGHDK and CDR2 is SYGVNS. The V gene lost 4 bases and the J gene lost 3 bases, with 10 bases spanning the gap. This CDR3 contains 13 residues. The CDR3 nucleotides are TGTGCCAGCAGTGCGGGGGGCAACTACGAGCAGTACTTC. As protein: CASSAGGNYEQYF.

J is TRBJ2-3 and V is TRBV4-1; D is ambiguous. Germline CDR1 is MGHRA and CDR2 is YSYEKL. The V gene lost 0 bases and the J gene lost 2 bases, with 6 bases spanning the gap. The CDR3 is 14 residues long. The CDR3 loop is CASSQEAVTDTQYF. The CDR3 DNA follows: TGCGCCAGCAGCCAAGAGGCCGTCACAGATACGCAGTATTTT.